The 7 T cell receptor beta chains given below trace back to one sample, sequenced in a study of blood T cell repertoires in COVID-19 (TCRdb year 2020). Library method: the immunoSEQ multiplex PCR assay. What TCRdb holds here is the immuneACCESS table cut down to in-frame rearrangements. Part of the clones is not present; checked against another copy, under half of the missing clones reflect an unresolved V gene, and the others are unexplained. Within this sample are approximately 150,000 clones, with around 83% of them counted one time only. 5.5% to 8% of the sample is in the top ten clones. The source material was peripheral blood. The receptor set was obtained from a woman aged 45 to 65 in a cohort sampled during active or convalescent COVID-19.

This chain joins TRBV24-1 and TRBJ1-6; D call uncertain. Trimming stripped 5 bases from V and 7 bases from J, with 14 bases between. CDR1 and CDR2 from the germline V gene are KGHDR and SFDVKD. The CDR3 consists of 15 residues. The CDR3 loop reads CATSAQKTPNSPLHF. CDR3 in DNA: TGTGCCACCAGTGCCCAAAAGACACCGAATTCACCCCTCCACTTT.

This clone has a single count. The chain recombines TRBV5-1 with TRBJ2-5; D might be TRBD2 (6 bases). The CDR3 is 14 amino acids. Trimming shortened V by 0 bases and J by 3 bases, and 9 bases separated the two germline ends. Per the germline V gene, CDR1 is SGHRS and CDR2 is YFSETQ. The CDR3 DNA follows: TGCGCCAGCAGCTTGGGGTCGGGGGAAGAGACCCAGTACTTC. This encodes CASSLGSGEETQYF.

The CDR3 protein is CASSAEVGTDNQPQHF. In nucleotides, the CDR3 is TGTGCCAGCAGCGCTGAGGTTGGGACAGACAATCAGCCCCAGCATTTT. The rearrangement joins TRBV9 to TRBJ1-5; 7 bases fit TRBD1. Germline CDR1 reads SGDLS; CDR2 reads YYNGEE. This CDR3 has 16 amino acids. V gave up 3 bases and J gave up 3 bases; unmatched junction bases: 9.

V gene TRBV11-3 combines with J gene TRBJ2-3, with D perhaps TRBD1 (5 bases). This CDR3 is 14 amino acids long. CDR1 and CDR2 (germline): SGHNT, YENEEA. Trimming removed 4 bases at V and 1 base at J, with 9 bases between. The CDR3, as DNA: TGTGCCAGCAGCTCGGACACGCGCACAGATACGCAGTATTTT. It codes for CASSSDTRTDTQYF.

This clone was detected once. The chain joins TRBV6-1 to TRBJ2-2, with D maybe TRBD2 (5 bases). This CDR3 contains 18 residues. Trimming removed 1 base from V and 4 bases from J, with 19 bases in between. Germline V lookup: CDR1 MNHNS, CDR2 SASEGT. The CDR3, as DNA: TGTGCCAGCAGTGAAGGCGTTATTTTGGCTAGCCGCACCGGGGAGCTGTTTTTT. Translated: CASSEGVILASRTGELFF.

V gene TRBV24-1 combines with J gene TRBJ1-2; no clear D. The CDR3 sequence is 17 residues long. Germline V CDR1 and CDR2: KGHDR, SFDVKD. The V end was cut by 7 bases, the J end by 3 bases, with 23 bases between. CDR3 loop: CATSDSRGGPPDYGYTF. The CDR3 DNA follows: TGTGCCACCAGCGACTCAAGAGGAGGCCCCCCGGACTATGGCTACACCTTC.

The rearrangement joins TRBV24-1 to TRBJ1-5; 9 bases are a match to TRBD1. In germline, CDR1 is KGHDR, CDR2 SFDVKD. The CDR3 totals 15 residues. J lost 2 bases, V lost 4 bases, and 2 bases had no gene match. CDR3 in DNA: TGTGCCACCAGTGAGAGGACAGGGGGCAATCAGCCCCAGCATTTT. Translated: CATSERTGGNQPQHF.